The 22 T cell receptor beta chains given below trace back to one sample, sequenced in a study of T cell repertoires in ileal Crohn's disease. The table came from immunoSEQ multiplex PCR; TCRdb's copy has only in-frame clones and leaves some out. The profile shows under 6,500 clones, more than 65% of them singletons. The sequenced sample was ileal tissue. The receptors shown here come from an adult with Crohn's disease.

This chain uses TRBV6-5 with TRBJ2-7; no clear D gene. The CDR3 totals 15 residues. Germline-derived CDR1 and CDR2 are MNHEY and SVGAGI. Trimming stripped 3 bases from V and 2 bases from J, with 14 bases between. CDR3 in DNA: TGTGCCAGCAGTTATTCCCACGGGTTAACCTACGAGCAGTACTTC. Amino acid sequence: CASSYSHGLTYEQYF.

The DNA of the CDR3 is TGCGCCAGCAGTGAGTCCGGGACAGCTAATCAGCCCCAGCATTTT. As protein: CASSESGTANQPQHF. The V and J genes are TRBV10-2 and TRBJ1-5; 7 positions match TRBD1. This CDR3 spans 15 amino acids. Germline lookup yields CDR1 WSHSY and CDR2 SAAADI. The ends lost 0 bases at V and 4 bases at J; junction bases unmatched: 3.

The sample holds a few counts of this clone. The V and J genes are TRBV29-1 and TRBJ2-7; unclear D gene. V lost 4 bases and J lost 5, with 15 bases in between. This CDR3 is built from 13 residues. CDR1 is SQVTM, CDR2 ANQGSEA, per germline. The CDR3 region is CSVGEQPINEQYF. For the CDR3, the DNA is TGCAGCGTTGGTGAGCAACCCATCAACGAGCAGTACTTC.

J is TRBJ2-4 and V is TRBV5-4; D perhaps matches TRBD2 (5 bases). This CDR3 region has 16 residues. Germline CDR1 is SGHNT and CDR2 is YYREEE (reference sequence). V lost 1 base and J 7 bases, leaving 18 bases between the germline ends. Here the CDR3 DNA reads TGTGCCAGCAGCTTGTCTGTGGCGGGTCGAGAGAACATTCAGTACTTC. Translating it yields CASSLSVAGRENIQYF.

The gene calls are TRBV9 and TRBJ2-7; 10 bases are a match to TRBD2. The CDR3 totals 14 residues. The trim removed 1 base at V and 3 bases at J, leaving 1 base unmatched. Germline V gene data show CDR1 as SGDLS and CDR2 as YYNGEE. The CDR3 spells CASSVTSGVYEQYF. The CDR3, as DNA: TGTGCCAGCAGCGTAACTAGCGGGGTCTACGAGCAGTACTTC.

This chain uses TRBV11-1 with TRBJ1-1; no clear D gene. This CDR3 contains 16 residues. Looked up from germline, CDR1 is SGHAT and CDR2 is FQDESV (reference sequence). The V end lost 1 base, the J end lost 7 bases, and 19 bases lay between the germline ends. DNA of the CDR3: TGTGCCAGCAGCTTAGGTTCGACCAGGTCCCTTTTTGAAGCTTTCTTT. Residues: CASSLGSTRSLFEAFF.

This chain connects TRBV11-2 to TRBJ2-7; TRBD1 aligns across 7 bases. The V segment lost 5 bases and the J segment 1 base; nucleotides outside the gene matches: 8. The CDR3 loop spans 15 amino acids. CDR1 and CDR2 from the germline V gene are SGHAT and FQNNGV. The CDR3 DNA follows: TGTGCCAGCAGCACGGGACAGCAAGCTTCCTACGAGCAGTACTTC. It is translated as CASSTGQQASYEQYF.

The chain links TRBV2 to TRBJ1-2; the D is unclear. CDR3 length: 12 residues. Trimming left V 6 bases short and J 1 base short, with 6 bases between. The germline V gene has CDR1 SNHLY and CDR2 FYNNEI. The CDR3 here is CASSRVNYGYTF. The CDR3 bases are TGTGCCAGCAGCCGAGTTAACTATGGCTACACCTTC.

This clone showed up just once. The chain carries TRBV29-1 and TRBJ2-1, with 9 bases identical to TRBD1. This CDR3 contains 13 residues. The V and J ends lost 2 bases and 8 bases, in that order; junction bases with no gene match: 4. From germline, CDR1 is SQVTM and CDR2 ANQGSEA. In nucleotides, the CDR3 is TGCAGCGTTGAACCGACAGGGGGGTATGAGCAGTTCTTC. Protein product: CSVEPTGGYEQFF.

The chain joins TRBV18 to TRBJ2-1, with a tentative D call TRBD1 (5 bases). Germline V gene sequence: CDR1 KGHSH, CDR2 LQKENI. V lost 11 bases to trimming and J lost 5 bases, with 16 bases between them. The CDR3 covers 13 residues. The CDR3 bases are TGTGCCTCCTACTCAAGGGGTAACAATGAGCAGTTCTTC. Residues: CASYSRGNNEQFF.

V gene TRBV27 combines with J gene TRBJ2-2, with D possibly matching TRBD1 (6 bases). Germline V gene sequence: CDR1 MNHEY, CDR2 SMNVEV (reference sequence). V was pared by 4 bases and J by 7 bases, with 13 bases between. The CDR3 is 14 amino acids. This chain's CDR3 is CASSSRRGGGELFF. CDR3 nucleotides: TGTGCCAGCAGTTCCCGACGAGGGGGCGGGGAGCTGTTTTTT.

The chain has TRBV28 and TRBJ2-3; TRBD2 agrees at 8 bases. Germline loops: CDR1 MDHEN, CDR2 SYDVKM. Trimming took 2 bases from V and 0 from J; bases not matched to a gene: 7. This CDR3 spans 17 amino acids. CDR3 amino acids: CASSLTRSGVSTDTQYF. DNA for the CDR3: TGTGCCAGCAGTTTAACTCGTAGCGGGGTTAGCACAGATACGCAGTATTTT.

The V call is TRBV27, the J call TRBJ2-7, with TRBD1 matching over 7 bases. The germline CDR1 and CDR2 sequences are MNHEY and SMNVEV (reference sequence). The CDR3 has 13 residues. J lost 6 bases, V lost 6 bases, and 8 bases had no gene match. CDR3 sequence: CASRENRGGEQYF. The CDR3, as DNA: TGTGCCAGCAGGGAAAACAGGGGTGGCGAGCAGTACTTC.

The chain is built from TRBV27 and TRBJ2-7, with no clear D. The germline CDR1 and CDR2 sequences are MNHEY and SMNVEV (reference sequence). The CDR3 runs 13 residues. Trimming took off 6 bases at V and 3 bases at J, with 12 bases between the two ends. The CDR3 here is CASRHNTRYEQYF. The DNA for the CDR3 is TGTGCCAGCAGGCACAACACACGCTACGAGCAGTACTTC.

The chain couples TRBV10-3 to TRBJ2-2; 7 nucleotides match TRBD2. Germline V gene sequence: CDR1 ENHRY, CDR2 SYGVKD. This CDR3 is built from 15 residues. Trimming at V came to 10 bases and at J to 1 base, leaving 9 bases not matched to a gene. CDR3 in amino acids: CATRTRAGNTGELFF. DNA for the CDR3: TGTGCCACCCGGACTAGGGCGGGGAACACCGGGGAGCTGTTTTTT.

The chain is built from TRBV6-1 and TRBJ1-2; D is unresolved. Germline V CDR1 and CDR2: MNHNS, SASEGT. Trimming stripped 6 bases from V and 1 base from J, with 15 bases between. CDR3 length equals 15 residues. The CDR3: CASRASSQLNYGYTF. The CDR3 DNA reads TGTGCCAGCAGGGCCTCCTCACAGCTTAACTATGGCTACACCTTC.

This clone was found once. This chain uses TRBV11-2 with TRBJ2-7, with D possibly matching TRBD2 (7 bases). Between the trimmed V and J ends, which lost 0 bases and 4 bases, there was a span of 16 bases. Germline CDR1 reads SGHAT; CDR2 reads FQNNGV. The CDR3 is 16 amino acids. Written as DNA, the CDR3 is TGTGCCAGCAGCTTAGATCATGGGGGGGGCCTTTACGAGCAGTACTTC. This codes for CASSLDHGGGLYEQYF. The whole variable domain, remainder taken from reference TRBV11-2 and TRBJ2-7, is EAGVAQSPRYKIIEKRQSVAFWCNPISGHATLYWYQQILGQGPKLLIQFQNNGVVDDSQLPKDRFSAERLKGVDSTLKIQPAKLEDSAVYLCASSLDHGGGLYEQYFGPGTRLTVT.

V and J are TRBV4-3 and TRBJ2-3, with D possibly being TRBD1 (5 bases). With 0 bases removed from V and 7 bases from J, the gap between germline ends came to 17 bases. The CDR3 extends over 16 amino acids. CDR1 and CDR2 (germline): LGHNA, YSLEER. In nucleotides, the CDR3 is TGCGCCAGCAGCCAAGATCAGCGCCAGGGTAGGAATACGCAGTATTTT. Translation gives CASSQDQRQGRNTQYF.

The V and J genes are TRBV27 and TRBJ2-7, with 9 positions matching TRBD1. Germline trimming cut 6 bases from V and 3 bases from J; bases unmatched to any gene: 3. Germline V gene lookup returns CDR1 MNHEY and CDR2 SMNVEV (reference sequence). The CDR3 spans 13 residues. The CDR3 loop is CASRQGALYEQYF. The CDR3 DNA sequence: TGTGCCAGCAGACAGGGGGCGCTCTACGAGCAGTACTTC.

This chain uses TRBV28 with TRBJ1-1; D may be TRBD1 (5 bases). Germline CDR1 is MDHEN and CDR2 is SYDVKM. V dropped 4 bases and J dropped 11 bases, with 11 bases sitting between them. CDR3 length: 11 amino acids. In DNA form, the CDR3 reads TGTGCCAGCAGTTCGGGGCGGGAGGCTTTCTTT. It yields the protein CASSSGREAFF.

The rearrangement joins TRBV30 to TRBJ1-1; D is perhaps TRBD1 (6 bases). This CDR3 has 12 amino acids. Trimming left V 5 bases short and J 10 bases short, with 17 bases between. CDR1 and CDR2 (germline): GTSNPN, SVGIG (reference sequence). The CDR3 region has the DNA TGTGCCTGGGGAACAGGGACCCGGGGAGCTTTCTTT. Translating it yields CAWGTGTRGAFF.

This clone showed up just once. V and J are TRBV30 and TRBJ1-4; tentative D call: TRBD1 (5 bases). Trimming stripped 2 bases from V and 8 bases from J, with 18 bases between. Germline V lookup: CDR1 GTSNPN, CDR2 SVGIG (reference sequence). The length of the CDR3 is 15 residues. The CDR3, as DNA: TGTGCCTGGAGTCAGTGGTCCCAGGGTAGAGAAAAACTGTTTTTT. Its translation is CAWSQWSQGREKLFF. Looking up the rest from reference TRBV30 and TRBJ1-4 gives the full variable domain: SQTIHQWPATLVQPVGSPLSLECTVEGTSNPNLYWYRQAAGRGLQLLFYSVGIGQISSEVPQNLSASRPQDRQFILSSKKLLLSDSGFYLCAWSQWSQGREKLFFGSGTQLSVL.